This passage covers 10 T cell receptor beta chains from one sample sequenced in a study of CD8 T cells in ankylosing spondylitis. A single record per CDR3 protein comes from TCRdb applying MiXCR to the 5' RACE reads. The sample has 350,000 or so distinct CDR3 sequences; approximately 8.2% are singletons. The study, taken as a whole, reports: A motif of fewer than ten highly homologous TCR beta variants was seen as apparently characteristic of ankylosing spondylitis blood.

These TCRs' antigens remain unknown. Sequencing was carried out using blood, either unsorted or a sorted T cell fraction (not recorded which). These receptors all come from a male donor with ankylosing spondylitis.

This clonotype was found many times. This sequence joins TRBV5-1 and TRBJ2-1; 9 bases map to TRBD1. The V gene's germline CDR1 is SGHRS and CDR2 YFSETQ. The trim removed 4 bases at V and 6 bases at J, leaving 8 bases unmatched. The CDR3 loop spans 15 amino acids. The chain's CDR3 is CASSRGTGWGNEQFF. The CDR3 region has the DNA TGCGCCAGCAGCCGCGGGACAGGGTGGGGCAATGAGCAGTTCTTC. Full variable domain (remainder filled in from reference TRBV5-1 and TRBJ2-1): KAGVTQTPRYLIKTRGQQVTLSCSPISGHRSVSWYQQTPGQGLQFLFEYFSETQRNKGNFPGRFSGRQFSNSRSEMNVSTLELGDSALYLCASSRGTGWGNEQFFGPGTRLTVL.

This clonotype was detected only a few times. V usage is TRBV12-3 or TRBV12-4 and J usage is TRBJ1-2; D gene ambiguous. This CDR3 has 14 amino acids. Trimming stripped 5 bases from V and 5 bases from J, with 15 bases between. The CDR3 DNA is TGTGCCAGCAGTCCCCGGGCACCGCCTTATGGCTACACCTTC. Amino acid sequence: CASSPRAPPYGYTF.

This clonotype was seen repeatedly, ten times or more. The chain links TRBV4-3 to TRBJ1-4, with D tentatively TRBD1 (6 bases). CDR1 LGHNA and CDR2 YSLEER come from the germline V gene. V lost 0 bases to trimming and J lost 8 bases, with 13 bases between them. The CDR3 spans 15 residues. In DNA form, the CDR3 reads TGCGCCAGCAGCCAAGATCGCGGGCAGGGGGAAAAACTGTTTTTT. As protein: CASSQDRGQGEKLFF.

In DNA, the CDR3 is TGTGCCACTCCGGGACAGCAGAACACTGAAGCTTTCTTT. This translates into CATPGQQNTEAFF. The chain is built from TRBV18 and TRBJ1-1, with TRBD1 matching 7 bases. The length of the CDR3 is 13 residues. CDR1 KGHSH and CDR2 LQKENI come from the germline V gene. V shed 10 bases, J shed 1 base, and the junction held 6 bases outside the gene matches.

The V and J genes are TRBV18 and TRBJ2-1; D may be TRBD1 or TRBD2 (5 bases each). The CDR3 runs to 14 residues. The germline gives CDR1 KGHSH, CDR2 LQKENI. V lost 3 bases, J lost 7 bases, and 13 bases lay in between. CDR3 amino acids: CASSPQGVLNEQFF. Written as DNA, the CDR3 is TGTGCCAGCTCACCGCAGGGAGTTCTTAATGAGCAGTTCTTC.

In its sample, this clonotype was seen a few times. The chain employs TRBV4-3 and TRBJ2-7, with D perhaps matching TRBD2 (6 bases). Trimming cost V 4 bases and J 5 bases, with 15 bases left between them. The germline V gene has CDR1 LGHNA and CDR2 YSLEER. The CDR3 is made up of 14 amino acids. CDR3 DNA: TGCGCCAGCAGCCCCCGTGGAGGGGCGGACGAGCAGTACTTC. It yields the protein CASSPRGGADEQYF.

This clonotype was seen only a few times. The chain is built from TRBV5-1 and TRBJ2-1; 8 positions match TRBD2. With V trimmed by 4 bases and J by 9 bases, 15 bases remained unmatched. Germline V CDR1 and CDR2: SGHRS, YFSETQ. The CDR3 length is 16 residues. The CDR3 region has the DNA TGCGCCAGCAGCAGAACAACGAGCGGGAGTGGTGTTGAGCAGTTCTTC. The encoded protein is CASSRTTSGSGVEQFF.

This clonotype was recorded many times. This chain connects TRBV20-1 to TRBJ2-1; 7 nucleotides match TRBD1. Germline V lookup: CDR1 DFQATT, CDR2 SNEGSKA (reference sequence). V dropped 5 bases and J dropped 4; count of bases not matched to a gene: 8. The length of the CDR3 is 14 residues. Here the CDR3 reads CSAVDRVTYNEQFF. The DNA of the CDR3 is TGCAGTGCTGTTGACAGGGTGACATACAATGAGCAGTTCTTC.

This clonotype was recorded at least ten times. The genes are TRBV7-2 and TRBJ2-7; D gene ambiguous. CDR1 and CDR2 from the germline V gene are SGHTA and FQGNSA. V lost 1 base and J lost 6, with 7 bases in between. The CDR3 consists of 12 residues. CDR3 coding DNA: TGTGCCAGCAGCTTAGAACATGGCGAGCAGTACTTC. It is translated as CASSLEHGEQYF.

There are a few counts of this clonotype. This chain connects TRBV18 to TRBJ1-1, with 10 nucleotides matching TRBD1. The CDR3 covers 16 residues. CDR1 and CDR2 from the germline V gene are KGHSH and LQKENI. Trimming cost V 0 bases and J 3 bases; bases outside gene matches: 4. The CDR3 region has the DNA TGTGCCAGCTCACCACCAAAAGGACAGGGGGACACTGAAGCTTTCTTT. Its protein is CASSPPKGQGDTEAFF.